The sequence of this TCR beta chain was determined in a study of T-cell memory formation after mild COVID-19. Whole-study context: Across donors, TCR clusters were largely donor specific. Study-wide findings and caveats: Detection of some responders pre-infection suggested pre-existing cross-reactive memory T cells participated. From day 15 to 85, contracting clones were balanced between CD4 and CD8, whereas later expanders leaned toward CD4+.

This clonotype was recorded a few times. Its matching antigen is unknown. Trimming removed 2 bases at V and 8 bases at J, with 13 bases between. This CDR3 contains 13 residues. CDR1 and CDR2 from the germline V gene are SGHKS and YYEKEE (reference sequence). MiXCR, run by TCRdb on the 5' RACE reads, gives a single entry per CDR3 protein. The sample comprises over 120,000 distinct CDR3 sequences, 6% to 7% of which are singletons, and about 2.1% rests with the top ten. The sequence was collected from an adult woman who had mild COVID-19 (a few samples of this study predate the infection). Cell type and time point are not known. The sequencing input was PBMCs or a T cell subset sorted from them (not recorded which). The V gene is TRBV5-5, the J gene TRBJ1-2, with unresolved D. This CDR3 is CASSFVVVEGYTF. In DNA, the CDR3 is TGTGCCAGCAGCTTCGTGGTGGTGGAGGGCTACACCTTC.